This is a list of T cell receptor beta chains from one sample in a study of OX40 agonist ivuxolimab in advanced cancers. The data were produced by immunoSEQ multiplex PCR, yet TCRdb's version contains in-frame clones alone and is incomplete. Here the sample spans 45,000 to 50,000 clones, roughly nine tenths being singletons. The starting material was CD4+ or CD8+ T cells sorted from blood, obtained in a trial of the OX40 agonist ivuxolimab. Source of these receptors: an adult with an advanced solid tumor such as melanoma, head and neck, liver or kidney cancer. The CDR3 runs from the conserved cysteine through the conserved F or W. The D gene is left open where the match is weak. Clone size is given for some rows only: seen once, a few or many times, or a class if the clone is expanded.

j_gene: TRBJ2-3
d_gene: TRBD1
abundance: .
v_gene: TRBV7-2
CDR3aa: CASRLQGGRTDTQYF
CDR3nt: TGTGCCAGCAGGCTACAGGGGGGTCGCACAGATACGCAGTATTTT

j_gene: TRBJ2-7
d_gene: .
abundance: .
v_gene: TRBV27
CDR3aa: CASSLSVGGISEQYF
CDR3nt: TGTGCCAGCAGTTTATCGGTTGGGGGTATCTCCGAGCAGTACTTC

j_gene: TRBJ2-2
d_gene: .
abundance: .
v_gene: TRBV7-2
CDR3aa: CASSLALQGRELFF
CDR3nt: TGTGCCAGCAGCTTAGCGCTACAGGGAAGGGAGCTGTTTTTT

j_gene: TRBJ2-3
d_gene: TRBD1
abundance: .
v_gene: TRBV6-1
CDR3aa: CASSAVSGTGSRDTQYF
CDR3nt: TGTGCCAGCAGTGCAGTTTCCGGGACAGGGAGTAGAGATACGCAGTATTTT

j_gene: TRBJ1-1
d_gene: TRBD1
abundance: .
v_gene: TRBV28
CDR3aa: CASRWTGTNTEAFF
CDR3nt: TGTGCCAGCAGATGGACAGGGACGAACACTGAAGCTTTCTTT

j_gene: TRBJ2-2
d_gene: .
abundance: .
v_gene: TRBV6-5
CDR3aa: CASRTNTGELFF
CDR3nt: TGTGCCAGCAGAACGAACACCGGGGAGCTGTTTTTT

j_gene: TRBJ1-1
d_gene: .
abundance: .
v_gene: TRBV5-5
CDR3aa: CASSLAGAVGAFF
CDR3nt: TGTGCCAGCAGCTTGGCCGGGGCGGTCGGTGCTTTCTTT

j_gene: TRBJ1-1
d_gene: .
abundance: .
v_gene: TRBV6-1
CDR3aa: CASSEALRGQNTEAFF
CDR3nt: TGTGCCAGCAGTGAAGCGCTTCGGGGGCAGAACACTGAAGCTTTCTTT

j_gene: TRBJ1-6
d_gene: TRBD1
abundance: .
v_gene: TRBV27
CDR3aa: CASRDDRGLNSPLHF
CDR3nt: TGTGCCAGCAGGGATGACAGGGGGCTGAATTCACCCCTCCACTTT

j_gene: TRBJ1-2
d_gene: .
abundance: .
v_gene: TRBV15
CDR3aa: CATSPDTNYGYTF
CDR3nt: TGTGCCACCAGCCCCGACACCAACTATGGCTACACCTTC

j_gene: TRBJ1-2
d_gene: .
abundance: .
v_gene: TRBV7-3
CDR3aa: CASSLGDRPPVF
CDR3nt: TGTGCCAGCAGCTTAGGCGACAGGCCCCCCGTCTTC

j_gene: TRBJ2-1
d_gene: TRBD2
abundance: .
v_gene: TRBV11-3
CDR3aa: CASSGGRYGEQFF
CDR3nt: TGTGCCAGTAGCGGGGGGCGCTACGGTGAGCAGTTCTTC

j_gene: TRBJ1-1
d_gene: .
abundance: .
v_gene: TRBV18
CDR3aa: CASSSGENTEAFF
CDR3nt: TGTGCCAGCTCATCGGGGGAGAACACTGAAGCTTTCTTT

j_gene: TRBJ2-1
d_gene: .
abundance: .
v_gene: TRBV27
CDR3aa: CASSLPPRGPWGNEQFF
CDR3nt: TGTGCCAGCAGTTTGCCCCCGCGCGGCCCCTGGGGCAATGAGCAGTTCTTC

j_gene: TRBJ2-7
d_gene: .
abundance: .
v_gene: TRBV5-6
CDR3aa: CASSFGRRGDYEQYF
CDR3nt: TGTGCCAGCAGTTTTGGACGCAGGGGGGACTACGAGCAGTACTTC

j_gene: TRBJ1-2
d_gene: .
abundance: .
v_gene: TRBV5-5
CDR3aa: CASSLDGTGYGYTF
CDR3nt: TGTGCCAGCAGCTTGGATGGTACGGGGTATGGCTACACCTTC

j_gene: TRBJ1-5
d_gene: .
abundance: .
v_gene: TRBV5-1
CDR3aa: CASSLGDNQPQHF
CDR3nt: TGCGCCAGCAGCTTGGGGGACAATCAGCCCCAGCATTTT

j_gene: TRBJ2-5
d_gene: TRBD2
abundance: .
v_gene: TRBV11-2
CDR3aa: CASSLERAGAETQYF
CDR3nt: TGTGCCAGCAGCTTAGAGAGGGCGGGAGCTGAGACCCAGTACTTC

j_gene: TRBJ2-1
d_gene: TRBD2
abundance: .
v_gene: TRBV18
CDR3aa: CASSPPGLAGGFNEQFF
CDR3nt: TGTGCCAGCTCACCGCCGGGACTAGCGGGAGGGTTCAATGAGCAGTTCTTC

j_gene: TRBJ1-2
d_gene: TRBD1
abundance: .
v_gene: TRBV6-1
CDR3aa: CASSEWTGVYGYTF
CDR3nt: TGTGCCAGCAGTGAGTGGACAGGGGTTTATGGCTACACCTTC

j_gene: TRBJ2-5
d_gene: TRBD1
abundance: .
v_gene: TRBV5-4
CDR3aa: CASSLWTGEETQYF
CDR3nt: TGTGCCAGCAGCTTGTGGACAGGGGAAGAGACCCAGTACTTC

j_gene: TRBJ2-7
d_gene: TRBD2
abundance: .
v_gene: TRBV19
CDR3aa: CASSIAGGTTSYEQYF
CDR3nt: TGTGCCAGTAGTATAGCGGGGGGGACAACCTCCTACGAGCAGTACTTC

j_gene: TRBJ2-1
d_gene: TRBD2
abundance: few
v_gene: TRBV27
CDR3aa: CASRRGLGRGNEQFF
CDR3nt: TGTGCCAGCAGAAGAGGACTAGGAAGGGGCAATGAGCAGTTCTTC

j_gene: TRBJ2-2
d_gene: TRBD1
abundance: .
v_gene: TRBV7-9
CDR3aa: CASSPRTGETGELFF
CDR3nt: TGTGCCAGCAGCCCCAGGACAGGGGAGACCGGGGAGCTGTTTTTT

j_gene: TRBJ2-7
d_gene: .
abundance: .
v_gene: TRBV27
CDR3aa: CASSPSGSLYYEQYF
CDR3nt: TGTGCCAGCAGTCCCTCAGGTTCACTTTACTACGAGCAGTACTTC

j_gene: TRBJ2-7
d_gene: .
abundance: .
v_gene: TRBV30
CDR3aa: CAWSVGPEQYF
CDR3nt: TGTGCCTGGAGTGTAGGCCCCGAGCAGTACTTC

j_gene: TRBJ2-1
d_gene: TRBD2
abundance: .
v_gene: TRBV11-3
CDR3aa: CASSLVGGSIYNEQFF
CDR3nt: TGTGCCAGCAGCTTAGTCGGCGGGAGTATCTACAATGAGCAGTTCTTC

j_gene: TRBJ2-7
d_gene: TRBD2
abundance: .
v_gene: TRBV27
CDR3aa: CASKPTSVPYEQYF
CDR3nt: TGTGCCAGCAAACCGACTAGCGTTCCCTACGAGCAGTACTTC

j_gene: TRBJ2-5
d_gene: .
abundance: .
v_gene: TRBV7-2
CDR3aa: CASRISSAQETQYF
CDR3nt: TGTGCCAGCAGGATCTCTAGCGCTCAAGAGACCCAGTACTTC

j_gene: TRBJ1-5
d_gene: .
abundance: .
v_gene: TRBV15
CDR3aa: CATAGAGYQPQHF
CDR3nt: TGTGCCACCGCGGGGGCAGGTTATCAGCCCCAGCATTTT

j_gene: TRBJ1-2
d_gene: TRBD1
abundance: .
v_gene: TRBV19
CDR3aa: CASSIGAGGHGYTF
CDR3nt: TGTGCCAGTAGTATTGGGGCAGGGGGTCATGGCTACACCTTC

j_gene: TRBJ2-7
d_gene: TRBD1
abundance: once
v_gene: TRBV2
CDR3aa: CASSDLAPKTRDRIYEQYF
CDR3nt: TGTGCCAGCAGTGATCTAGCGCCCAAGACCCGGGACAGGATCTACGAGCAGTACTTC

j_gene: TRBJ1-2
d_gene: .
abundance: few
v_gene: TRBV7-2
CDR3aa: CASSLDARGNGYTF
CDR3nt: TGTGCCAGCAGCTTAGATGCCCGGGGTAATGGCTACACCTTC

j_gene: TRBJ1-2
d_gene: .
abundance: .
v_gene: TRBV6-5
CDR3aa: CASSYLSGANYGYTF
CDR3nt: TGTGCCAGCAGTTACTTGTCAGGGGCAAACTATGGCTACACCTTC

j_gene: TRBJ1-1
d_gene: .
abundance: .
v_gene: TRBV9
CDR3aa: CASSSRRMGTEAFF
CDR3nt: TGTGCCAGCAGCTCCCGTAGAATGGGCACTGAAGCTTTCTTT